One and the same sample provided the 19 T cell receptor beta chains below, sequenced in a study of Ad26.COV2.S vaccination and SARS-CoV-2 variants. Sample treatment: roughly 20 received Ad26.COV2.S at low or high dose, single or two shots; several received placebo; per-sample allocation not given. The study sampled participants on day 63 after the first vaccine or placebo injection. Sequencing was performed with immunoSEQ multiplex PCR; in TCRdb, only in-frame clones are kept and a portion is missing. The data hold about 400,000 clones, with around nine tenths observed a single time. The sample here was peripheral blood, taken in a trial of Ad26.COV2.S vaccine versus placebo. The receptor source for this set is a person between 18 and 59 years old who received the Ad26.COV2.S COVID-19 vaccine or a placebo.

Details on this clone: Other DNA sequences in this sample translate to the same CDR3. The V gene is TRBV29-1, the J gene TRBJ1-1; D not resolved. The V end lost 4 bases, the J end lost 1 base, and 7 bases lay between the germline ends. The CDR3 spans 12 residues. Germline V gives CDR1 SQVTM, CDR2 ANQGSEA. The CDR3 loop is CSVVGANTEAFF. The CDR3 nucleotides are TGCAGCGTTGTTGGCGCGAACACTGAAGCTTTCTTT.

The chain recombines TRBV3-1 (or the pseudogene TRBV3-2) with TRBJ1-2, with a tentative D call TRBD1 (6 bases). This CDR3 comprises 14 residues. The germline V and J ends were trimmed by 1 base and 6 bases, with 12 bases remaining between them. CDR1 and CDR2 from the germline V gene are LGHDT and YNNKEL (reference sequence). In nucleotides, the CDR3 is TGTGCCAGCAGCCAAGGGGGACAAATCAATGGCTACACCTTC. Translation gives CASSQGGQINGYTF.

The chain is built from TRBV28 and TRBJ1-2, with a weak D call TRBD1 (6 bases). The CDR3 runs 16 residues. V lost 4 bases to trimming and J lost 11 bases, with 26 bases between them. CDR1 is MDHEN and CDR2 is SYDVKM in the germline V gene. The CDR3 nucleotides are TGTGCCAGCAGTTCGGTCAGGGAACGGGGGGCCCAACTATACACCTTC. This translates into CASSSVRERGAQLYTF.

The V and J genes are TRBV7-8 and TRBJ2-7, with 11 bases identical to TRBD1. J gave up 4 bases and V 2 bases, and 7 bases lay outside the gene matches. The CDR3 extends over 16 amino acids. Germline CDR1 and CDR2: SGHVS and FQNEAQ. CDR3 sequence: CASSLLVDRGLYEQYF. DNA of the CDR3: TGTGCCAGCAGCTTATTGGTGGACAGGGGGCTTTACGAGCAGTACTTC.

The chain employs TRBV6-2 or TRBV6-3 and TRBJ2-7, with TRBD2 identical over 8 bases. CDR3 size: 13 residues. The V segment lost 6 bases and the J segment 6 bases; nucleotides outside the gene matches: 7. Germline V gene lookup returns CDR1 MNHEY and CDR2 SVGEGT. The CDR3 nucleotides read TGTGCCAGCAGCCCCTTTCTAGCGGGCGAGCAGTACTTC. Translation gives CASSPFLAGEQYF.

The CDR3 here is CASRLAYGELFF. Here the CDR3 DNA reads TGTGCCTCCAGACTAGCTTATGGGGAGCTGTTTTTT. V and J are TRBV11-1 and TRBJ2-2; 7 bases map to TRBD2. The CDR3 consists of 12 residues. Germline CDR1 reads SGHAT; CDR2 reads FQDESV (reference sequence). With 11 bases clipped from V and 8 bases from J, the junction kept 8 bases outside the gene matches.

This sequence joins TRBV5-4 and TRBJ1-4, with 9 bases that match TRBD1. CDR3 length: 13 residues. The V segment lost 2 bases and the J segment 10 bases; nucleotides outside the gene matches: 3. CDR1 is SGHNT and CDR2 is YYREEE in the germline V gene (reference sequence). CDR3 sequence: CASSLQGAGKLFF. The CDR3 DNA reads as TGTGCCAGCAGCTTACAGGGGGCGGGAAAACTGTTTTTT.

The rearrangement uses TRBV30 and TRBJ1-2; possible D gene TRBD1, 5 bases. V gave up 4 bases and J gave up 4 bases, with 16 bases separating them. This CDR3 has 14 residues. The germline V gene has CDR1 GTSNPN and CDR2 SVGIG (reference sequence). CDR3 region: CAWTATGTAYGYTF. The CDR3 bases are TGTGCCTGGACTGCTACCGGGACCGCCTATGGCTACACCTTC.

The chain combines TRBV10-2 with TRBJ1-6; D call uncertain. From germline, CDR1 is WSHSY and CDR2 SAAADI. The CDR3 consists of 14 residues. V dropped 5 bases and J dropped 8 bases, with 13 bases sitting between them. The CDR3 coding sequence is TGCGCCAGCAGTCCAAATTCCAACGATTCACCCCTCCACTTT. Translation: CASSPNSNDSPLHF.

V usage is TRBV19 and J usage is TRBJ1-5; D is ambiguous. The germline V gene has CDR1 LNHDA and CDR2 SQIVND (reference sequence). V shed 0 bases and J shed 7 bases, with 10 bases lying between them. The length of the CDR3 is 14 residues. The CDR3 here is CASSIEKGWQPQHF. In nucleotides, the CDR3 is TGTGCCAGTAGTATAGAAAAAGGCTGGCAGCCCCAGCATTTT.

This chain connects TRBV3-1 (or the pseudogene TRBV3-2) to TRBJ2-3, with TRBD1 matching over 7 bases. V trimming: 2 bases; J trimming: 10 bases; junction bases outside the gene matches: 3. The CDR3 covers 12 residues. Looked up from germline, CDR1 is LGHDT and CDR2 is YNNKEL (reference sequence). CDR3 residues: CASSQHRGPQYF. CDR3 bases: TGTGCCAGCAGCCAACACAGGGGTCCGCAGTATTTT.

The rearrangement uses TRBV2 and TRBJ2-7, with D unclear. Between the trimmed V and J ends, which lost 5 bases and 1 base, there was a span of 6 bases. The germline V gene encodes CDR1 SNHLY and CDR2 FYNNEI. The CDR3 covers 12 residues. The CDR3 coding sequence is TGTGCCAGCAGTAGCCGATCCTACGAGCAGTACTTC. This gives the protein CASSSRSYEQYF.

This clone turned up a few times. The V call is TRBV4-1, the J call TRBJ2-7, with 10 bases aligning to TRBD1. The CDR3 runs 15 residues. With 6 bases clipped from V and 6 bases from J, the junction kept 11 bases outside the gene matches. The germline V gene has CDR1 MGHRA and CDR2 YSYEKL. The DNA for the CDR3 is TGCGCCAGCAGTCGCACTGCGGGACAGGGGCCCGAGCAGTACTTC. Amino acid sequence: CASSRTAGQGPEQYF.

This rearrangement joins TRBV3-1 (or the pseudogene TRBV3-2) to TRBJ2-1, with D possibly being TRBD2 (5 bases). The germline CDR1 and CDR2 sequences are LGHDT and YNNKEL (reference sequence). The CDR3 extends over 17 amino acids. The V end lost 3 bases, the J end lost 0 bases, and 15 bases lay between the germline ends. The CDR3 loop reads CASSQPPSLSSYNEQFF. CDR3 bases: TGTGCCAGCAGCCAGCCGCCTAGCCTAAGCTCCTACAATGAGCAGTTCTTC.

This sequence joins TRBV27 and TRBJ1-1; D may be TRBD1 (6 bases). The CDR3 has 14 amino acids. Trimming pared 4 bases from V and 5 bases from J, leaving 14 bases between. Germline V lookup: CDR1 MNHEY, CDR2 SMNVEV (reference sequence). CDR3 amino acids: CASSSRGARTEAFF. The CDR3 nucleotides read TGTGCCAGCAGTTCTAGGGGGGCGCGGACTGAAGCTTTCTTT.

The rearrangement uses TRBV7-9 and TRBJ1-1, with 7 positions matching TRBD1. CDR3 size: 11 residues. Per germline, CDR1 SEHNR and CDR2 FQNEAQ (reference sequence). V gave up 3 bases and J gave up 8 bases; unmatched junction bases: 0. The CDR3 region is CASSLDREAFF. The CDR3 nucleotides are TGTGCCAGCAGCTTGGACAGGGAAGCTTTCTTT.

The V gene is TRBV28, the J gene TRBJ1-1; perhaps TRBD1 as D (5 bases). The CDR3 has 13 residues. Trimming removed 7 bases at V and 10 bases at J, with 19 bases between. Germline V CDR1 and CDR2: MDHEN, SYDVKM. CDR3 sequence reads: CASKDPGSPVAFF. DNA of the CDR3: TGTGCCAGCAAGGATCCAGGGTCCCCCGTAGCTTTCTTT.

A word on this clone: Different DNA sequences within this sample yield the same CDR3. The rearrangement uses TRBV28 and TRBJ1-2, with 7 bases matching TRBD1. Unmatched junction bases numbered 4, after V lost 2 bases and J lost 7 bases. The CDR3 contains 13 residues. CDR1 is MDHEN and CDR2 is SYDVKM in the germline V gene. The CDR3 spells CASSLNRGGGYTF. The CDR3 DNA follows: TGTGCCAGCAGTTTAAACAGGGGTGGTGGCTACACCTTC.

The sample holds one count of this clone. The gene calls are TRBV7-9 and TRBJ1-2; unclear D gene. There are 13 residues in the CDR3. V was clipped by 5 bases and J by 4 bases, with 11 bases between them. Germline CDR1 reads SEHNR; CDR2 reads FQNEAQ (reference sequence). The DNA for the CDR3 is TGTGCCAGCAGCAGATCCCAAGGCTATGGCTACACCTTC. Encoded protein: CASSRSQGYGYTF. The full variable domain, completed using reference TRBV7-9 and TRBJ1-2, is DTGVSQNPRHKITKRGQNVTFRCDPISEHNRLYWYRQTLGQGPEFLTYFQNEAQLEKSRLLSDRFSAERPKGSFSTLEIQRTEQGDSAMYLCASSRSQGYGYTFGSGTRLTVV.